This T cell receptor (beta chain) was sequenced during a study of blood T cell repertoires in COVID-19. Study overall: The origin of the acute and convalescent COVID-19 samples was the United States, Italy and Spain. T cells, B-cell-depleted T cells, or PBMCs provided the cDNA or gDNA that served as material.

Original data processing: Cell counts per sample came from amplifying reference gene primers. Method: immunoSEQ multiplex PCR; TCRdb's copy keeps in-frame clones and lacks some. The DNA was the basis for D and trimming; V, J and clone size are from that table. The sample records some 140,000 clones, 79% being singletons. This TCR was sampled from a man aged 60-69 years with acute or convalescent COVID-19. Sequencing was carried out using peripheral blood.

The CDR3 sequence is CAINGQGNYGYTF. For the CDR3, the DNA is TGTGCCATCAATGGACAGGGGAACTATGGCTACACCTTC. J is TRBJ1-2 and V is TRBV10-3; 9 bases match TRBD1. The V segment lost 7 bases and the J segment 2 bases; nucleotides outside the gene matches: 2. This CDR3 spans 13 amino acids. Germline lookup yields CDR1 ENHRY and CDR2 SYGVKD.